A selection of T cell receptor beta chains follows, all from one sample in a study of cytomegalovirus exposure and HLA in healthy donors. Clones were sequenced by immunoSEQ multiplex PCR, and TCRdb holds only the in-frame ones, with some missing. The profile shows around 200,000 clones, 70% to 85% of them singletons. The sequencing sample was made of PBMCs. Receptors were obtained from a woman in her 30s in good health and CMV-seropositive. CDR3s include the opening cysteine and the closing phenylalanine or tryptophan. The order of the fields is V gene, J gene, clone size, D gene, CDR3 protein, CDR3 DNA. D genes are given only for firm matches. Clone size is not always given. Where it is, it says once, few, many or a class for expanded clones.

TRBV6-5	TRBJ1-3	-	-	CASSYSIAGNGNTIYF	TGTGCCAGCAGTTACTCGATAGCGGGGAATGGAAACACCATATATTTT
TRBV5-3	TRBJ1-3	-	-	CARSSRGISGNTIYF	TGTGCCAGAAGTTCGAGAGGGATCTCTGGAAACACCATATATTTT
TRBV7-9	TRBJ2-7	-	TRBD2	CASSSRTSGFSYEQYF	TGTGCCAGCAGCTCCCGGACTAGCGGATTCTCCTACGAGCAGTACTTC
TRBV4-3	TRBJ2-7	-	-	CASSQDLQSYEQYF	TGCGCCAGCAGCCAAGATTTACAGTCCTACGAGCAGTACTTC
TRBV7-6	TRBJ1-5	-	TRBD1	CASSFNGQGNQPQHF	TGTGCCAGCAGCTTTAATGGACAGGGGAATCAGCCCCAGCATTTT
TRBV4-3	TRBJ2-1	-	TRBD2	CASSRGLAVNEQFF	TGCGCCAGCAGCCGAGGACTAGCGGTAAATGAGCAGTTCTTC
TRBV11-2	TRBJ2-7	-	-	CASSRPSVGPYEQYF	TGTGCCAGCAGCAGACCTAGCGTTGGGCCCTACGAGCAGTACTTC
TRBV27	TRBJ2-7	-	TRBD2	CASSSLNSGSRYEQYF	TGTGCCAGCAGTTCCCTAAATAGCGGGAGTAGGTACGAGCAGTACTTC
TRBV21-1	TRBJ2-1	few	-	CASSKALYGGYYNEQFF	TGTGCCAGCAGCAAAGCGCTTTATGGGGGGTACTACAATGAGCAGTTCTTC
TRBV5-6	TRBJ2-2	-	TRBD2	CASSSGTAGELFF	TGTGCCAGCAGCAGCGGGACGGCCGGGGAGCTGTTTTTT
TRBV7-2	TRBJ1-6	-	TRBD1	CASSLPKGQGTYNSPLHF	TGTGCCAGCAGCCTCCCCAAGGGACAGGGGACCTATAATTCACCCCTCCACTTT
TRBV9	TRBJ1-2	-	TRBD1	CASSAEQGPFDYGYTF	TGTGCCAGCAGCGCTGAACAGGGGCCATTCGACTATGGCTACACCTTC
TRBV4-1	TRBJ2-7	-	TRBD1	CASSQGMNRGDGYEQYF	TGCGCCAGCAGCCAAGGGATGAACAGGGGGGATGGCTACGAGCAGTACTTC
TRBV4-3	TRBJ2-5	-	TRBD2	CASSLSGTSGSETQYF	TGCGCCAGCAGCCTGTCCGGGACTAGCGGATCAGAGACCCAGTACTTC
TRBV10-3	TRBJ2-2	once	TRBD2	CAIRTGGTTDTGELFF	TGTGCCATCCGAACGGGGGGGACTACCGACACCGGGGAGCTGTTTTTT
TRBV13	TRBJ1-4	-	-	CASSATGLTNEKLFF	TGTGCCAGCAGCGCCACAGGGCTGACTAATGAAAAACTGTTTTTT
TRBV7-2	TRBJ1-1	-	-	CASSPRAPNTEAFF	TGTGCCAGCAGCCCGAGGGCTCCGAACACTGAAGCTTTCTTT
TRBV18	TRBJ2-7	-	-	CASSPPGFRVYEQYF	TGTGCCAGCTCACCGCCCGGTTTTCGGGTCTACGAGCAGTACTTC
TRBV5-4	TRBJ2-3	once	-	CASSWLAVSTDTQYF	TGTGCCAGCAGCTGGTTAGCGGTGAGCACAGATACGCAGTATTTT
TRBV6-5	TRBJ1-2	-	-	CASSYVQGDYGYTF	TGTGCCAGCAGCTACGTACAGGGCGACTATGGCTACACCTTC
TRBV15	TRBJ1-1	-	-	CATSRYRSGSTEAFF	TGTGCCACCAGCAGATATAGGAGTGGATCCACTGAAGCTTTCTTT
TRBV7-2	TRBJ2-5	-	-	CASSVQRRIETQYF	TGTGCCAGCAGCGTACAAAGGAGAATAGAGACCCAGTACTTC
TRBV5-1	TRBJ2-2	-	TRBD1	CASSLGRDRVTGELFF	TGCGCCAGCAGCTTGGGCCGGGACAGGGTAACCGGGGAGCTGTTTTTT
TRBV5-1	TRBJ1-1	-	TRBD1	CASSPRTGEGTEAFF	TGCGCCAGCAGCCCGCGGACAGGGGAGGGCACTGAAGCTTTCTTT
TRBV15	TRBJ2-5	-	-	CATRGRGRETQYF	TGTGCCACCAGGGGGCGGGGCCGAGAGACCCAGTACTTC
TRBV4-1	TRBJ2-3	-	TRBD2	CASSRGLAGADTQYF	TGCGCCAGCAGCCGAGGACTAGCGGGAGCAGATACGCAGTATTTT
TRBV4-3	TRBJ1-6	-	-	CASSQDASSYNSPLHF	TGCGCCAGCAGCCAAGACGCGAGCTCCTATAATTCACCCCTCCACTTT
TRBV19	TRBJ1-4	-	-	CASSDDRFNEKLFF	TGTGCCAGTAGTGACGACAGGTTTAATGAAAAACTGTTTTTT
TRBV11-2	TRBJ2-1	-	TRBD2	CASSFGGRDNEQFF	TGTGCCAGCAGCTTCGGCGGGAGGGACAATGAGCAGTTCTTC
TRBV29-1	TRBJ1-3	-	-	CSVMPVAAGNTIYF	TGCAGCGTAATGCCCGTTGCGGCTGGAAACACCATATATTTT
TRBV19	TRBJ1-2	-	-	CASTSLYTEVWNYGYTF	TGTGCCAGTACCTCACTATACACCGAGGTCTGGAACTATGGCTACACCTTC
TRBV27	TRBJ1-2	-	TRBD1	CASSTYSRGQGESGYTF	TGTGCCAGCAGTACCTATTCCCGGGGACAGGGTGAGAGTGGCTACACCTTC
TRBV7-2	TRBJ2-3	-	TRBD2	CASSPGLVTDTQYF	TGTGCCAGCAGCCCCGGACTAGTAACAGATACGCAGTATTTT
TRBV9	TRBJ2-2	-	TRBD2	CASSGISGTGELFF	TGTGCCAGCAGCGGAATTAGCGGGACCGGGGAGCTGTTTTTT
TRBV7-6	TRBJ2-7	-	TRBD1	CASSEGQTTVGYEQYF	TGTGCCAGCAGCGAGGGACAGACTACGGTCGGCTACGAGCAGTACTTC
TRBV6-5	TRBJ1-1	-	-	CASSSIAARQNAEAFF	TGTGCCAGCAGTTCCATTGCCGCTCGACAAAACGCTGAAGCTTTCTTT
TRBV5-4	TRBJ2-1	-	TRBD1	CASSLVGTAYNEQFF	TGTGCCAGCAGCTTGGTAGGGACAGCTTACAATGAGCAGTTCTTC
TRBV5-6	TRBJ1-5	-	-	CASSYSSSNQPQHF	TGTGCCAGCAGTTATAGCAGTAGCAATCAGCCCCAGCATTTT
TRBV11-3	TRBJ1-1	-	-	CASSKGGELNTEAFF	TGTGCCAGCAGCAAAGGGGGGGAATTGAACACTGAAGCTTTCTTT
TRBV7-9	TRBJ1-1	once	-	CASSLGLVGGEAFF	TGTGCCAGCAGCTTAGGGCTGGTCGGCGGTGAAGCTTTCTTT
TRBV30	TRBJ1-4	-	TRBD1	CAWSSTGGGGEKLFF	TGTGCCTGGAGTTCCACAGGGGGCGGCGGGGAAAAACTGTTTTTT
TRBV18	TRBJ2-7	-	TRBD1	CASSPMGQYYEQYF	TGTGCCAGCTCACCTATGGGACAGTATTACGAGCAGTACTTC
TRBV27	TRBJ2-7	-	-	CASGAGDYEQYF	TGTGCCAGCGGGGCAGGGGACTACGAGCAGTACTTC